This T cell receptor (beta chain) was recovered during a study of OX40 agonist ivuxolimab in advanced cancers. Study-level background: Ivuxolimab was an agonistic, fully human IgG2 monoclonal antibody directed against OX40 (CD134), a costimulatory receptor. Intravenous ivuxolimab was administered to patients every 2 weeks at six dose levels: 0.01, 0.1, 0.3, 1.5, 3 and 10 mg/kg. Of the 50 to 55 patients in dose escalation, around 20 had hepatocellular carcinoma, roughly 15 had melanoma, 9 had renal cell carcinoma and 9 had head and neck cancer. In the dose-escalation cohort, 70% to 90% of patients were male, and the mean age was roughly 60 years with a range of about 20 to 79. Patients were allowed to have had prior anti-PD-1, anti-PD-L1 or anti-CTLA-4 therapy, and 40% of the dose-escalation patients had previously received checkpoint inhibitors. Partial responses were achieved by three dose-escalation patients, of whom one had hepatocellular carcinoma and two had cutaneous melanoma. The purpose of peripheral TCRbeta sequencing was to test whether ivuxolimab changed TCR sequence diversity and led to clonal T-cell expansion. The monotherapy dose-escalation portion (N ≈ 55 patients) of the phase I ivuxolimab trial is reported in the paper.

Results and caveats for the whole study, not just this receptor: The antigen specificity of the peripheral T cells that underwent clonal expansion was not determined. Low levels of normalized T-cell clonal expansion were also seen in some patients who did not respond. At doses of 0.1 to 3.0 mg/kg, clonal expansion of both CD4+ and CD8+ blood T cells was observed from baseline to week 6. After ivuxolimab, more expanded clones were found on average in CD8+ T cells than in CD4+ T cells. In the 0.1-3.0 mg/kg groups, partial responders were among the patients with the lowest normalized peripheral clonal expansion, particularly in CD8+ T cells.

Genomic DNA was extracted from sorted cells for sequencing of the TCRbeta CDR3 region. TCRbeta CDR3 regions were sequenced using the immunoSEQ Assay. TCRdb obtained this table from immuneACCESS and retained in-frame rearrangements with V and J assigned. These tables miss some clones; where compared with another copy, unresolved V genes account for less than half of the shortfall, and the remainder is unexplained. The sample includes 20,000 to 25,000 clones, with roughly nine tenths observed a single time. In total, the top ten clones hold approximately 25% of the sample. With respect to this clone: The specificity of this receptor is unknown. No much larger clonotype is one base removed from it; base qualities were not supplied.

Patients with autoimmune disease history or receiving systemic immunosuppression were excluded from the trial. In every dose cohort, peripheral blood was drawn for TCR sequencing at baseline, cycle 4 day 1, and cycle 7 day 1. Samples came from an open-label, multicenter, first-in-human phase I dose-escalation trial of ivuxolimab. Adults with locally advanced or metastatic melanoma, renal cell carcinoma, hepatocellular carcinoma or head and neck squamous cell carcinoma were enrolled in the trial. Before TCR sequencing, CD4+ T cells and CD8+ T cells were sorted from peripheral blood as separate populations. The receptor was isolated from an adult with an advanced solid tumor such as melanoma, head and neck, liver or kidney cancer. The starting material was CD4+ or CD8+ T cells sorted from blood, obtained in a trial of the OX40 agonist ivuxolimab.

The nucleotide sequence is given as TGTGCCAGCAGTGGACTCAATCAGCCCCAGCATTTT. This codes for CASSGLNQPQHF. Recombination joined TRBV28 with TRBJ1-5, with no reliable assignment of the D segment. There are 12 amino acids in the CDR3, from cysteine to phenylalanine inclusive. CDR3 DNA is the only sequence kept; it has 36 bases, read in frame from the first base. V was cut back by 5 bases and J by 3 bases, leaving a gap of 5 bases between them. The germline V gene sets CDR1 to MDHEN and CDR2 to SYDVKM. Reference TRBV28 and TRBJ1-5 proteins supply the regions before and after the CDR3; the full variable domain is: DVKVTQSSRYLVKRTGEKVFLECVQDMDHENMFWYRQDPGLGLRLIYFSYDVKMKEKGDIPEGYSVSREKKERFSLILESASTNQTSMYLCASSGLNQPQHFGDGTRLSIL.